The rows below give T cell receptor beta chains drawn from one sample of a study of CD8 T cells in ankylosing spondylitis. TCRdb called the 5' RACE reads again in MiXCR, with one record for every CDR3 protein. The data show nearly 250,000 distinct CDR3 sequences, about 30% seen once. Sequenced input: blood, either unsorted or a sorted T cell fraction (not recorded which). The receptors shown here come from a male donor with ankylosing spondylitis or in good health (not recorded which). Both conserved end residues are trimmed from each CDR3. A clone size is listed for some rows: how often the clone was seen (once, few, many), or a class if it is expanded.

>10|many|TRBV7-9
ASRQNSNEQF
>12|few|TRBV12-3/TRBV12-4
ASSRGGASYEQY
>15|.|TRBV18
ASSPLGLASSYNEQF
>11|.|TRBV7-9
ASSFNGNTEAF
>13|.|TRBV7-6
ASSPGTGSSGELF
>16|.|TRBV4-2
ASSQPPSGTRAKNIQY
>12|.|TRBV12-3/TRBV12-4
ASSRQGTNSPLH
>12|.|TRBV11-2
ASSPQTGMDIQY
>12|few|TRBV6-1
ASSTAGYGPEAF
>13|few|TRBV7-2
ASSLGLFGDNEQF
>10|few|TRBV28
ASTTLGIEQY
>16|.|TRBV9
ASSVDRTSGGLTDTQY
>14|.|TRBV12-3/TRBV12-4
ASSLGPNSGANVLT
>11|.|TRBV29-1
SVTPISGNTIY
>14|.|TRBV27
ASRLSGTIAYNEQF
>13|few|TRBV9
ASSLDRADGNTIY
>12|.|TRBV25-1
ASSRSDGDYEQY
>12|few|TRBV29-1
SVEGGSGTDTQY
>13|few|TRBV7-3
ASSLCRLGQETQY
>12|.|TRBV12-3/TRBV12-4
ASSFANHQETQY
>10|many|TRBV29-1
SVGTGGETQY
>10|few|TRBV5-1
AKGVSQETQY
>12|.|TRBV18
ASSPDRSNSPLH
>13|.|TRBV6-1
ASSERGESTDTQY
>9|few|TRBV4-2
ASSQRETQY
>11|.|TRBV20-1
SVPGYIRNEQF
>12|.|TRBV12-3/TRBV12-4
ASRYGTGEETQY